This T cell receptor (beta chain) is drawn from a study of human T cells and chemical hapten exposure. The wider study: In the sensitization step, 2% DPC was placed on around 2 cm by around 2 cm of upper inner arm skin. Each patch test put 0.01% DPC on the upper back, and results were read at 6 days.

Stated time point: patch test 1, 2 weeks after DPC sensitization. The treatment was: therapeutic diphenylcyclopropenone sensitization with weekly scalp DPC. Patch tests were applied only after blood draws. Donors were 18 to 70-year-old alopecia patients suitable for DPC. From the RACE reads, TCRdb called clonotypes with MiXCR, one entry per CDR3 protein. The data contain some 77,000 distinct CDR3 sequences, 10% of them singletons. Germline values: CDR1 MDHEN, CDR2 SYDVKM. The CDR3 runs to 15 residues. Trimming shortened V by 6 bases and J by 0 bases, and 11 bases separated the two germline ends. This clonotype was recorded a few times.

This TCR was sampled from a woman in her forties or fifties with alopecia areata. Some clones in this sample may be carry-over from other donors' samples. The V gene is TRBV28, the J gene TRBJ1-4; a weak D match, TRBD1 (5 bases). The sample was whole blood, taken in connection with sensitization to the hapten diphenylcyclopropenone (DPC). The chain's CDR3 is CASRSQGATNEKLFF. The DNA of the CDR3 is TGTGCCAGCAGGTCTCAGGGTGCAACTAATGAAAAACTGTTTTTT.